This TCR beta chain originates from a study of blood T cell repertoires in COVID-19. Study as a whole: PBMCs, B-cell-depleted T cells, or T cells provided the cDNA or gDNA that made up the material.

V gave up 4 bases and J gave up 0 bases; unmatched junction bases: 4. The CDR3 is 17 amino acids. The V gene's germline CDR1 is SNHLY and CDR2 FYNNEI. Repertoires were generated with immunoSEQ multiplex PCR, while TCRdb's copy carries only in-frame clones and drops some. Among more than 300,000 clones listed, about nine tenths were seen once. This receptor was taken from a woman in her sixties or seventies with COVID-19, enrolled during active disease. The specimen was peripheral blood. The chain combines TRBV2 with TRBJ2-2; 11 nucleotides line up with TRBD2. The CDR3 DNA sequence: TGTGCCAGCAGTGCCCCGACTAGCGGGACGAACACCGGGGAGCTGTTTTTT. Translation gives CASSAPTSGTNTGELFF.